The 5 T cell receptor beta chains below were found in one sample sequenced in a study of T cells after yellow fever vaccination. TCRdb fed the 5' RACE reads into MiXCR, producing one record per CDR3 protein. This table has hundreds of thousands of distinct CDR3 sequences, 15% to 20% appearing once. The sequencing used PBMCs, collected 15 days after the yellow fever booster vaccination. Every receptor here comes from a young man who received the YFV17D yellow fever vaccine.

This clonotype was detected once. The chain joins TRBV7-2 to TRBJ2-7; 9 bases are shared with TRBD2. The CDR3 totals 16 residues. V shed 2 bases, J shed 0 bases, and the junction held 5 bases outside the gene matches. Germline CDR1 is SGHTA and CDR2 is FQGNSA. CDR3 loop: CASSLQAGGLSYEQYF. In DNA, the CDR3 is TGTGCCAGCAGCTTACAGGCGGGAGGGCTCTCCTACGAGCAGTACTTC.

The chain joins TRBV3-1 to TRBJ2-7, with a weak D call TRBD1 (6 bases). Trimming pared 1 base from V and 0 bases from J, leaving 13 bases between. This CDR3 has 16 amino acids. Germline V gene lookup returns CDR1 LGHDT and CDR2 YNNKEL (reference sequence). The CDR3 sequence is CASSQGPGTTSYEQYF. CDR3 DNA: TGTGCCAGCAGCCAAGGACCCGGGACAACCTCCTACGAGCAGTACTTC.

This chain joins TRBV29-1 and TRBJ2-7, with 7 bases matching TRBD1. This CDR3 region has 16 residues. The J segment lost 0 bases and the V segment lost 1 base, leaving 9 bases of the junction unmatched. The V gene's germline CDR1 is SQVTM and CDR2 ANQGSEA. The CDR3 region is CSVEATGASSSYEQYF. CDR3 DNA: TGCAGCGTTGAAGCCACAGGGGCCTCCAGCTCCTACGAGCAGTACTTC.

The CDR3 reads CASSHGVRGSLSEQYF. In DNA form, the CDR3 reads TGCGCCAGCAGCCATGGGGTCAGGGGGTCCCTATCCGAGCAGTACTTC. The V call is TRBV5-1, the J call TRBJ2-7, with 7 bases matching TRBD1. Trimming took 4 bases from V and 6 from J; bases not matched to a gene: 16. The CDR3 contains 16 residues. Germline assignment: CDR1 SGHRS and CDR2 YFSETQ.

This clonotype appeared a few times. The chain couples TRBV7-2 to TRBJ2-7, with TRBD2 identical over 7 bases. With 5 bases clipped from V and 4 bases from J, the junction kept 5 bases outside the gene matches. This CDR3 is 13 amino acids long. Germline assignment: CDR1 SGHTA and CDR2 FQGNSA. The CDR3 protein is CASSAGLGYEQYF. DNA of the CDR3: TGTGCCAGCAGCGCCGGACTAGGGTACGAGCAGTACTTC.